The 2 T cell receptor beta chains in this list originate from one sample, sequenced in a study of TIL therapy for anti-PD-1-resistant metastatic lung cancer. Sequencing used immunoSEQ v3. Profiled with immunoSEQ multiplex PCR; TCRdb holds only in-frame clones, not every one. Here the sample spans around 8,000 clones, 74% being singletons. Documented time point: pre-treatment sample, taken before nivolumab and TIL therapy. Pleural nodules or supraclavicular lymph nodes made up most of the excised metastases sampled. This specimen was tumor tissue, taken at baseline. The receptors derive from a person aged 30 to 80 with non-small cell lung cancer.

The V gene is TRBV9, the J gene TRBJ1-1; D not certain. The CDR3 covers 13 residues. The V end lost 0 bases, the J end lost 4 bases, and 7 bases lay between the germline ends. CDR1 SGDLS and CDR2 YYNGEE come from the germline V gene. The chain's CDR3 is CASSVGTGTEAFF. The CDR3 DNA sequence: TGTGCCAGCAGCGTAGGTACGGGCACTGAAGCTTTCTTT.

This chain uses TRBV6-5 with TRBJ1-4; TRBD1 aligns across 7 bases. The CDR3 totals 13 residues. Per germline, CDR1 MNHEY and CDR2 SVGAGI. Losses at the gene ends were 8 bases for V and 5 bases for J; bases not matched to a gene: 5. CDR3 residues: CASRTGANEKLFF. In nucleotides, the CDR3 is TGTGCCAGCCGGACAGGCGCGAATGAAAAACTGTTTTTT.